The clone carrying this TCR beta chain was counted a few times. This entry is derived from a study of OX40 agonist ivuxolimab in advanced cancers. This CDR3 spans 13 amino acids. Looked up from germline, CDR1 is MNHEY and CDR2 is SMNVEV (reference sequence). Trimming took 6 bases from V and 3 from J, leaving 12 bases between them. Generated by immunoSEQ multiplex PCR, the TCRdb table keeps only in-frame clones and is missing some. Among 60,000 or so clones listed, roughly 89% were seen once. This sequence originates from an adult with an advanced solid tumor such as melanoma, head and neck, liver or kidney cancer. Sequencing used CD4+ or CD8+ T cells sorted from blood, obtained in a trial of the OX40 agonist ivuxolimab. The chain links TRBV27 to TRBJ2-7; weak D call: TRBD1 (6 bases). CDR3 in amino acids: CASRRQAGYEQYF. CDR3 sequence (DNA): TGTGCCAGCAGAAGACAGGCGGGCTACGAGCAGTACTTC.